The source of this TCR beta chain is a study of T cells after yellow fever vaccination. V lost 1 base and J 2 bases, leaving 16 bases between the germline ends. Germline V gene sequence: CDR1 MNHEY, CDR2 SVGAGI. The CDR3 consists of 17 residues. They built TCR cDNA with 5'RACE template switching, a step that put in a universal primer site and UMIs. TCRdb processed the 5' RACE reads anew with MiXCR; each CDR3 protein has one entry. This table holds some 550,000 distinct CDR3 sequences, over 15% found once. The receptor was derived from a man aged 25 to 40 who received the YFV17D yellow fever vaccine. This sequence joins TRBV6-5 and TRBJ2-3; maybe TRBD2 (5 bases). This sample comprised PBMCs, obtained 15 days after the yellow fever booster vaccination. CDR3 DNA sequence: TGTGCCAGCAGTTACTGGGTCGCGGCGGGTTCCACAGATACGCAGTATTTT. Its translation is CASSYWVAAGSTDTQYF.